This T cell receptor beta chain was sequenced during a study of blood T cell repertoires in COVID-19. Study overall: T cells, B-cell-depleted T cells, or PBMCs supplied cDNA or gDNA.

The ends lost 5 bases at V and 4 bases at J; junction bases unmatched: 9. The CDR3 totals 15 residues. Looked up from germline, CDR1 is LNHDA and CDR2 is SQIVND (reference sequence). Source study methods: By means of reference gene primer amplification, nucleated cell counts were estimated. Produced via immunoSEQ multiplex PCR; TCRdb's table is partial and in-frame only. The V and J calls and clone size come from that table; D and trimming were worked out from the DNA. The sample has more than 200,000 clones; around 83% are singletons. Sequencing was done on a sample of peripheral blood. The receptor's source is a man older than 75 with acute or convalescent COVID-19. J is TRBJ1-1 and V is TRBV19, with 8 bases identical to TRBD1. CDR3 nucleotide sequence: TGTGCCAGTAGTCCTTCAGGGGGCCGTGGCACTGAAGCTTTCTTT. Protein: CASSPSGGRGTEAFF.